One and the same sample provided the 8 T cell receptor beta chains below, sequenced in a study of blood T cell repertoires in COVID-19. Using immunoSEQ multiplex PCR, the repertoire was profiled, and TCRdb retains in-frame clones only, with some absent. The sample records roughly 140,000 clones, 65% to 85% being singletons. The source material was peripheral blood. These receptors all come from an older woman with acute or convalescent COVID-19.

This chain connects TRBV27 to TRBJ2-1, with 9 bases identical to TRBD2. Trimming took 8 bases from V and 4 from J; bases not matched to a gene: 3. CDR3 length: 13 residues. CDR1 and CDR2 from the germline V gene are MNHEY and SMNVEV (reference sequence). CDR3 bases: TGTGCCAGCCGACTAGCGGTATACAATGAGCAGTTCTTC. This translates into CASRLAVYNEQFF.

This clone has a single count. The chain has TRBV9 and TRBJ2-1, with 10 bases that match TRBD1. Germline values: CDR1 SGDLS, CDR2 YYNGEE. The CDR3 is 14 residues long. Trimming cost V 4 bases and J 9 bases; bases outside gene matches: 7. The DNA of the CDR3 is TGTGCCAGCAGCCTTGGGGACAGGGGATTTGAGCAGTTCTTC. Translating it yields CASSLGDRGFEQFF.

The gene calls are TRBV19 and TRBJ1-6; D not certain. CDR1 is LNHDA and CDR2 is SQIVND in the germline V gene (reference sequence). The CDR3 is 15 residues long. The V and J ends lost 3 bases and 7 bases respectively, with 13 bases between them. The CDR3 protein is CASSIAASGNSPLHF. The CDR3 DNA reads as TGTGCCAGTAGTATTGCGGCGAGTGGGAATTCACCCCTCCACTTT.

CDR3: CASSFGQGNQPQHF. The CDR3 nucleotides read TGTGCCAGTAGCTTCGGACAGGGTAATCAGCCCCAGCATTTT. The chain combines TRBV19 with TRBJ1-5, with TRBD1 matching over 8 bases. J lost 4 bases, V lost 6 bases, and 5 bases had no gene match. CDR3 size: 14 residues. Germline CDR1 is LNHDA and CDR2 is SQIVND (reference sequence).

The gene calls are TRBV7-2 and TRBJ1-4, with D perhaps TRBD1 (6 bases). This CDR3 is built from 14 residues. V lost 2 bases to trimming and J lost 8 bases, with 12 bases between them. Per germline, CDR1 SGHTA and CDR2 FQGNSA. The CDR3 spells CASSLKQGGEKLFF. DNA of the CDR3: TGTGCCAGCAGCTTAAAACAGGGTGGAGAAAAACTGTTTTTT. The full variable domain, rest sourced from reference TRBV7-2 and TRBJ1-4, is GAGVSQSPSNKVTEKGKDVELRCDPISGHTALYWYRQSLGQGLEFLIYFQGNSAPDKSGLPSDRFSAERTGGSVSTLTIQRTQQEDSAVYLCASSLKQGGEKLFFGSGTQLSVL.

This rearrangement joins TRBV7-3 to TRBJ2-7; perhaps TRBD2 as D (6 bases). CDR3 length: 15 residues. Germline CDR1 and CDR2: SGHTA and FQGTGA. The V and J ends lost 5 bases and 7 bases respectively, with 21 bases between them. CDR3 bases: TGTGCCAGCAGCGTTACGGGACTCCCGGGGATGGAGCAGTACTTC. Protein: CASSVTGLPGMEQYF.

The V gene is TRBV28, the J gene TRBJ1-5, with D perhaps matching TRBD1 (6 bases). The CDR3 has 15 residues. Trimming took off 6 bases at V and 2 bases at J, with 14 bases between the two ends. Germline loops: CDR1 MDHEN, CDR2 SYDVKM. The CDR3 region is CASSRREGGNQPQHF. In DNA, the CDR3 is TGTGCCAGCAGCCGCAGGGAGGGGGGCAATCAGCCCCAGCATTTT.

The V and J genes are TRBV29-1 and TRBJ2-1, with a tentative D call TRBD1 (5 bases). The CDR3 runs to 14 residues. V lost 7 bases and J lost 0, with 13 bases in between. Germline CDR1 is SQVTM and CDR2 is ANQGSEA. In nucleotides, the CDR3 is TGCAGCGCCCAGACAGCAAGCTCCTACAATGAGCAGTTCTTC. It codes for CSAQTASSYNEQFF.